This entry lists 26 T cell receptor beta chains sequenced from one sample in a study of spatial heterogeneity in lung cancer. Time point meaning: sample taken at primary tumor resection. Each CDR3 protein is one row after TCRdb ran MiXCR on the 5' RACE reads. The table records about 25,000 distinct CDR3 sequences, 5.5% to 7.5% of them present only once. The input for sequencing was PBMCs, taken at surgery. These receptors came from a male donor with early-stage non-small cell lung cancer.

This clonotype rates as medium-sized. This sequence joins TRBV2 and TRBJ1-2, with D unresolved. Germline V CDR1 and CDR2: SNHLY, FYNNEI. The CDR3 loop spans 14 amino acids. V lost 6 bases and J 6 bases, leaving 17 bases between the germline ends. The CDR3 DNA reads TGTGCCAGCAGCGCGGACGGAGGCCGCAATGGCTACACCTTC. This sequence encodes CASSADGGRNGYTF.

The gene calls are TRBV4-3 and TRBJ2-1; a weak D match, TRBD2 (7 bases). CDR3 length equals 13 residues. CDR1 and CDR2 (germline): LGHNA, YSLEER. Between the trimmed V and J ends, which lost 0 bases and 9 bases, there was a span of 9 bases. The CDR3 sequence: CASSQDRGAEQFF. For the CDR3, the DNA is TGCGCCAGCAGCCAAGATCGGGGGGCTGAGCAGTTCTTC.

There are many counts of this clonotype. This sequence joins TRBV12-3 or TRBV12-4 and TRBJ1-1; no reliable D call. Trimming pared 0 bases from V and 7 bases from J, leaving 9 bases between. The CDR3 consists of 13 residues. The CDR3 region has the DNA TGTGCCAGCAGTTTAGCGACCTCTCTTGAAGCTTTCTTT. This encodes CASSLATSLEAFF.

This chain links TRBV3-1 with TRBJ2-5; D is ambiguous. The CDR3 consists of 15 residues. CDR1 is LGHDT and CDR2 is YNNKEL in the germline V gene (reference sequence). Trimming left V 0 bases short and J 5 bases short, with 13 bases between. The CDR3 bases are TGTGCCAGCAGCCAAGATATGAGTCGGCCCGAGACCCAGTACTTC. Its protein is CASSQDMSRPETQYF.

This clonotype was seen repeatedly, ten times or more. The chain is built from TRBV20-1 and TRBJ2-7; 7 nucleotides match TRBD1. With V trimmed by 5 bases and J by 1 base, 2 bases remained unmatched. From germline, CDR1 is DFQATT and CDR2 SNEGSKA (reference sequence). The CDR3 is 12 residues long. The CDR3 coding sequence is TGCAGTGCTGGGGGACAGTCCTACGAGCAGTACTTC. It translates to CSAGGQSYEQYF.

Many counts were recorded for this clonotype. J is TRBJ1-1 and V is TRBV12-3 or TRBV12-4, with D possibly being TRBD1 (6 bases). V lost 5 bases and J lost 0, with 10 bases in between. This CDR3 contains 14 residues. Written as DNA, the CDR3 is TGTGCCAGCAGTCGGACAGTTATGAACACTGAAGCTTTCTTT. It encodes CASSRTVMNTEAFF.

Only a few counts were recorded for this clonotype. This chain connects TRBV28 to TRBJ1-2; 7 nucleotides match TRBD1. Germline V lookup: CDR1 MDHEN, CDR2 SYDVKM. The CDR3 loop spans 14 amino acids. The junction had 8 bases not matched to a gene; V was cut back by 5 bases and J by 5 bases. The CDR3 region has the DNA TGTGCCAGCAGTGGCCGGGACAGCTTTTATGGCTACACCTTC. Translating gives CASSGRDSFYGYTF.

This clonotype was seen ten or more times. The chain is built from TRBV10-3 and TRBJ1-2; D remains ambiguous. CDR1 is ENHRY and CDR2 is SYGVKD in the germline V gene. The V and J ends lost 11 bases and 4 bases respectively, with 17 bases between them. The CDR3 has 13 amino acids. The CDR3 sequence: CAAGETSGYGYTF. CDR3 DNA sequence: TGTGCCGCCGGGGAAACATCCGGCTATGGCTACACCTTC.

In this sample, this clonotype turned up a few times. The chain joins TRBV2 to TRBJ2-7; D not resolved. Deletions cut 3 bases from V and 11 bases from J, with 17 bases between. The CDR3 length is 13 residues. CDR1 and CDR2 (germline): SNHLY, FYNNEI. The CDR3 reads CASSDPPARLEYF. The CDR3 DNA follows: TGTGCCAGCAGTGACCCTCCAGCCCGGTTGGAGTACTTC.

Ten or more counts support this clonotype. The chain uses TRBV20-1 and TRBJ1-6; D gene unclear. CDR1 and CDR2 (germline): DFQATT, SNEGSKA (reference sequence). This CDR3 is built from 14 residues. V lost 1 base to trimming and J lost 0 bases, with 4 bases between them. CDR3 in amino acids: CSARGDSYNSPLHF. For the CDR3, the DNA is TGCAGTGCTAGAGGCGACTCCTATAATTCACCCCTCCACTTT.

Sample share makes this clonotype medium-sized. The chain is built from TRBV28 and TRBJ1-4, with no clear D. The germline V and J ends were trimmed by 9 bases and 5 bases, with 7 bases remaining between them. The CDR3 extends over 11 amino acids. In germline, CDR1 is MDHEN, CDR2 SYDVKM. The CDR3 spells CASIQNEKLFF. The CDR3 bases are TGTGCCAGTATACAGAATGAAAAACTGTTTTTT.

The table lists this clonotype with many counts. This chain links TRBV3-1 with TRBJ1-3; D uncertain. The V and J ends lost 6 bases and 3 bases respectively, with 12 bases between them. This CDR3 is 14 amino acids long. Germline values: CDR1 LGHDT, CDR2 YNNKEL (reference sequence). The CDR3 sequence: CASRIGEVGNTIYF. The CDR3 DNA is TGTGCCAGCAGAATCGGAGAAGTTGGAAACACCATATATTTT.

This clonotype has at least ten counts. The chain links TRBV24-1 to TRBJ2-3; 9 bases match TRBD2. CDR3 length: 13 residues. Per the germline V gene, CDR1 is KGHDR and CDR2 is SFDVKD. The V segment lost 6 bases and the J segment 11 bases; nucleotides outside the gene matches: 8. The CDR3 bases are TGTGCCACCAGTAGGGTTAGCGGGAGTATGCAGTATTTT. Translation gives CATSRVSGSMQYF.

This clonotype was counted ten times or more. V is TRBV9 and J is TRBJ2-7; D uncertain. V was clipped by 1 base and J by 1 base, with 9 bases between them. Germline CDR1 is SGDLS and CDR2 is YYNGEE. This CDR3 is built from 14 residues. The CDR3 bases are TGTGCCAGCAGCGTACGCCCAGGATCCTACGAGCAGTACTTC. Its protein product is CASSVRPGSYEQYF.

In its sample, this clonotype ranks as medium-sized. The chain links TRBV24-1 to TRBJ2-1; TRBD1 matches 8 bases. The J segment lost 1 base and the V segment lost 4 bases, leaving 11 bases of the junction unmatched. Germline V gene data show CDR1 as KGHDR and CDR2 as SFDVKD. The CDR3 spans 18 residues. CDR3: CATSDPNPTGESYNEQFF. The CDR3 region has the DNA TGTGCCACCAGTGACCCTAACCCGACAGGGGAGTCCTACAATGAGCAGTTCTTC.

Comment on this clonotype: One end of the junction fails to match germline, which may point to a read error. The gene calls are TRBV11-2 and TRBJ2-1, with D possibly TRBD1 on 6 matching bases. From germline, CDR1 is SGHAT and CDR2 FQNNGV. This CDR3 has 16 amino acids. CDR3 sequence reads: CASSLVLDLAGGPLIF. CDR3 DNA: TGTGCCAGCAGCTTAGTTCTAGACCTAGCTGGGGGCCCCCTGATCTTC.

This clonotype was found many times. The chain recombines TRBV18 with TRBJ2-2; D is uncertain. V shed 3 bases and J shed 2 bases, with 7 bases lying between them. Germline V gene data show CDR1 as KGHSH and CDR2 as LQKENI. This CDR3 has 14 residues. CDR3 protein: CASSPSQNTGELFF. The CDR3, as DNA: TGTGCCAGCTCACCTTCACAAAACACCGGGGAGCTGTTTTTT.

This chain links TRBV12-3 or TRBV12-4 with TRBJ2-2; the D gene is possibly TRBD1 (6 bases). V lost 3 bases and J lost 4, with 12 bases in between. This CDR3 region has 15 residues. The DNA for the CDR3 is TGTGCCAGCAGTTTGAAACAGGGTGGCACCGGGGAGCTGTTTTTT. It codes for CASSLKQGGTGELFF.

This clonotype was observed at least ten times. The gene calls are TRBV3-1 and TRBJ1-3; D unclear. CDR1 is LGHDT, CDR2 YNNKEL, per germline (reference sequence). CDR3 length: 18 amino acids. The V end was cut by 1 base, the J end by 0 bases, with 16 bases between. The CDR3 here is CASSQGGGRPGSGNTIYF. As DNA, the CDR3 is TGTGCCAGCAGCCAAGGAGGAGGACGGCCGGGCTCTGGAAACACCATATATTTT.

The table lists this clonotype with many counts. The chain is built from TRBV5-1 and TRBJ2-3, with 8 bases aligning to TRBD2. Per germline, CDR1 SGHRS and CDR2 YFSETQ. The CDR3 is made up of 16 amino acids. V was pared by 6 bases and J by 4 bases, with 13 bases of the junction left unmatched. The CDR3: CASKTRAGVPPDTQYF. CDR3 bases: TGCGCCAGCAAAACCAGAGCGGGGGTGCCGCCAGATACGCAGTATTTT.

The chain is built from TRBV20-1 and TRBJ1-2; 9 nucleotides align to TRBD1. Germline V gene lookup returns CDR1 DFQATT and CDR2 SNEGSKA (reference sequence). The CDR3 loop spans 14 amino acids. V trimming: 4 bases; J trimming: 7 bases; junction bases outside the gene matches: 10. The CDR3 coding sequence is TGCAGTGCTATTTGGGGGACAGGGCTCAGTGGCTACACCTTC. The encoded protein is CSAIWGTGLSGYTF.

This clonotype showed up many times. The chain couples TRBV7-8 to TRBJ1-5; 7 bases fit TRBD1. Per germline, CDR1 SGHVS and CDR2 FQNEAQ. The CDR3 runs 13 residues. V shed 5 bases and J 11 bases; nucleotides not matched to a gene: 9. The CDR3 DNA reads as TGTGCCAGCAGCCCTCGACAGGGATTGGCCCAGCATTTT. It codes for CASSPRQGLAQHF.

This clonotype was counted many times. This CDR3 reads CASSQGQGPINGYTF. In nucleotides, the CDR3 is TGTGCCAGCAGCCAGGGACAGGGGCCGATCAATGGCTACACCTTC. The gene calls are TRBV7-2 and TRBJ1-2; 10 bases agree with TRBD1. The CDR3 runs to 15 residues. V gave up 5 bases and J gave up 6 bases; unmatched junction bases: 9. Germline assignment: CDR1 SGHTA and CDR2 FQGNSA.

This clonotype was counted ten times or more. The CDR3 is CSASLVSGDTQYF. The CDR3 DNA reads as TGCAGTGCTAGTTTGGTTTCGGGTGATACGCAGTATTTT. The chain is built from TRBV20-1 and TRBJ2-3; D remains ambiguous. Deletions cut 3 bases from V and 6 bases from J, with 13 bases between. The germline V gene has CDR1 DFQATT and CDR2 SNEGSKA (reference sequence). This CDR3 comprises 13 residues.

This clonotype was seen a handful of times. This chain links TRBV6-9 with TRBJ1-6; D is possibly TRBD1 (6 bases). The CDR3 runs to 16 residues. CDR1 and CDR2 from the germline V gene are MNHGY and SVAAGI. V dropped 1 base and J dropped 8 bases, with 15 bases sitting between them. The CDR3 sequence is CASSYLGDKGYSPLHF. For the CDR3, the DNA is TGTGCCAGCAGTTATTTAGGGGACAAGGGATATTCACCCCTCCACTTT.

This clonotype ranks as medium-sized. The chain combines TRBV10-3 with TRBJ1-5, with D tentatively TRBD1 (5 bases). V was trimmed by 5 bases and J by 3 bases, leaving 14 bases between them. This CDR3 comprises 15 residues. Germline assignment: CDR1 ENHRY and CDR2 SYGVKD. Written as DNA, the CDR3 is TGTGCCATCAGTTTCGACGGGGGAAACAATCAGCCCCAGCATTTT. It specifies CAISFDGGNNQPQHF.